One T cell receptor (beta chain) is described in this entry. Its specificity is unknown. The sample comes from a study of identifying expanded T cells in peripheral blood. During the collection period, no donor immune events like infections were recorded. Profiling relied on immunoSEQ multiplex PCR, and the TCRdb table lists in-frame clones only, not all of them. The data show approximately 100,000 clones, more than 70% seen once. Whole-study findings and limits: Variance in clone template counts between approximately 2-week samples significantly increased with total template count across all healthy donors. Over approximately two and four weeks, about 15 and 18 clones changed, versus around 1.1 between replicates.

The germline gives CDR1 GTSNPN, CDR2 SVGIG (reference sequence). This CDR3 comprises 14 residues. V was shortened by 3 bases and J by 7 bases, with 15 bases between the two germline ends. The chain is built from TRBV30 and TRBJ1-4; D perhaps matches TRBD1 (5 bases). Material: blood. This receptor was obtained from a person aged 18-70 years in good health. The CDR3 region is CAWSSGVFSEKLFF. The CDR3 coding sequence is TGTGCCTGGAGCTCGGGGGTATTTAGTGAAAAACTGTTTTTT.